This entry lists 16 T cell receptor beta chains sequenced from one sample in a study of T-cell memory formation after mild COVID-19. TCRdb recomputed calls from the 5' RACE reads with MiXCR, one row per CDR3 protein. This repertoire shows roughly 610,000 distinct CDR3 sequences, roughly a sixth found once; its top ten account for roughly 7.8%. Material: PBMCs or a T cell subset sorted from them (not recorded which). These receptors were taken from an adult woman who had mild COVID-19 (a few samples of this study predate the infection). Cell type and time point are not known.

This clonotype was detected only a few times. In nucleotides, the CDR3 is TGTGCCAGCAGCTCCACATCAAGGGCGAACACTGAAGCTTTCTTT. Translated, it gives CASSSTSRANTEAFF. V gene TRBV7-9 combines with J gene TRBJ1-1, with D unresolved. Germline V gene data show CDR1 as SEHNR and CDR2 as FQNEAQ (reference sequence). This CDR3 comprises 15 residues. V was cut by 4 bases and J by 1 base, with 13 bases left in between.

Only a few counts were recorded for this clonotype. This rearrangement joins TRBV4-2 to TRBJ2-5; D perhaps matches TRBD2 (6 bases). The CDR3 is made up of 13 amino acids. CDR1 LGHNA and CDR2 YNFKEQ come from the germline V gene. Between the trimmed V and J ends, which lost 5 bases and 5 bases, there was a span of 12 bases. The CDR3 bases are TGTGCCAGCAGCTCGTATGCGGGGGAGACCCAGTACTTC. Amino acids: CASSSYAGETQYF.

This chain links TRBV6-5 with TRBJ2-5; D possibly corresponds to TRBD1 (5 bases). CDR3 size: 16 residues. The V end was cut by 2 bases, the J end by 5 bases, with 18 bases between. Germline-derived CDR1 and CDR2 are MNHEY and SVGAGI. The CDR3 loop reads CASSYVGRGRAETQYF. CDR3 DNA: TGTGCCAGCAGTTACGTAGGACGTGGCAGGGCGGAGACCCAGTACTTC.

This clonotype was counted a few times. The V and J genes are TRBV4-1 and TRBJ1-1; D gene uncertain. V was trimmed by 0 bases and J by 4 bases, leaving 15 bases between them. CDR1 is MGHRA and CDR2 is YSYEKL in the germline V gene. The CDR3 loop spans 16 amino acids. The CDR3 sequence: CASSQDPTYEGTEAFF. In nucleotides, the CDR3 is TGCGCCAGCAGCCAAGATCCGACCTACGAGGGCACTGAAGCTTTCTTT.

The J gene is TRBJ2-7, the V gene TRBV9; 10 bases fit TRBD2. This CDR3 is 15 amino acids long. V dropped 0 bases and J dropped 3; count of bases not matched to a gene: 3. Germline CDR1 reads SGDLS; CDR2 reads YYNGEE. The chain's CDR3 is CASSVAGTSVYEQYF. CDR3 DNA: TGTGCCAGCAGCGTAGCCGGGACTAGCGTCTACGAGCAGTACTTC.

This chain uses TRBV10-3 with TRBJ1-1, with D uncertain. The germline gives CDR1 ENHRY, CDR2 SYGVKD. V was trimmed by 2 bases and J by 3 bases, leaving 7 bases between them. The CDR3 totals 13 residues. As DNA, the CDR3 is TGTGCCATCAGTGAGGAATTAGACACTGAAGCTTTCTTT. This translates into CAISEELDTEAFF.

This clonotype was counted only a few times. At one of its ends the junction is not consistent with the germline gene, which may arise from a read error. V usage is TRBV12-3 or TRBV12-4 and J usage is TRBJ1-1; tentatively, D is TRBD1 (5 bases). The CDR3 sequence is 13 residues long. CDR3 region: CASSSRGNSEAFF. CDR3 nucleotide sequence: TGTGCCAGCAGTTCCCGGGGGAACAGTGAAGCTTTCTTT.

The gene calls are TRBV6-6 and TRBJ2-1, with 7 bases that match TRBD1. The CDR3 contains 15 residues. CDR1 is MNHNY, CDR2 SVGAGI, per germline (reference sequence). The trim removed 6 bases at V and 6 bases at J, leaving 11 bases unmatched. The CDR3 spells CASRGRQGGGNEQFF. Written as DNA, the CDR3 is TGTGCCAGCAGAGGACGACAGGGCGGAGGCAATGAGCAGTTCTTC.

The sample holds a few counts of this clonotype. This chain uses TRBV7-6 with TRBJ2-3; 7 nucleotides agree with TRBD2. V lost 2 bases and J lost 1; bases outside the gene matches: 3. Germline lookup yields CDR1 SGHVS and CDR2 FNYEAQ. The CDR3 is 15 residues long. This CDR3 reads CASSLTTSGTDTQYF. DNA for the CDR3: TGTGCCAGCAGCTTAACTACTAGCGGCACAGATACGCAGTATTTT.

In this sample, this clonotype turned up a few times. The rearrangement links TRBV7-6 to TRBJ2-7; 10 bases are shared with TRBD1. With 4 bases clipped from V and 5 bases from J, the junction kept 8 bases outside the gene matches. The CDR3 sequence is 15 residues long. CDR1 and CDR2 (germline): SGHVS, FNYEAQ. CDR3 DNA: TGTGCCAGCAGCTCCGCGGACAGGGGGATCCACGAGCAGTACTTC. This translates into CASSSADRGIHEQYF. Full variable domain (remainder filled in from reference TRBV7-6 and TRBJ2-7): GAGVSQSPRYKVTKRGQDVALRCDPISGHVSLYWYRQALGQGPEFLTYFNYEAQQDKSGLPNDRFSAERPEGSISTLTIQRTEQRDSAMYRCASSSADRGIHEQYFGPGTRLTVT.

The V gene is TRBV30, the J gene TRBJ2-6; 9 bases are shared with TRBD1. The CDR3 is 18 residues long. V gave up 0 bases and J gave up 0 bases; unmatched junction bases: 6. The germline gives CDR1 GTSNPN, CDR2 SVGIG (reference sequence). CDR3 coding DNA: TGTGCCTGGAGTGTAAGGACAGGGGCCGGCTCTGGGGCCAACGTCCTGACTTTC. It translates to CAWSVRTGAGSGANVLTF.

This clonotype occurred many times. The chain uses TRBV5-1 and TRBJ2-3; 9 bases match TRBD1. Germline V gives CDR1 SGHRS, CDR2 YFSETQ. CDR3 size: 15 residues. V lost 4 bases, J lost 5 bases, and 8 bases stayed unmatched. CDR3 sequence (DNA): TGCGCCAGCAGCGACGGGACAGGGCAGGGAGATACGCAGTATTTT. Amino acid sequence: CASSDGTGQGDTQYF.

This chain connects TRBV5-1 to TRBJ2-5; D is undetermined. CDR3 size: 15 residues. The V gene's germline CDR1 is SGHRS and CDR2 YFSETQ. V lost 3 bases to trimming and J lost 2 bases, with 14 bases between them. The CDR3 loop reads CASSSFSARQETQYF. Written as DNA, the CDR3 is TGCGCCAGCAGCTCCTTCTCGGCCAGGCAAGAGACCCAGTACTTC. Combining the CDR3 with reference TRBV5-1 and TRBJ2-5 gives the whole variable domain KAGVTQTPRYLIKTRGQQVTLSCSPISGHRSVSWYQQTPGQGLQFLFEYFSETQRNKGNFPGRFSGRQFSNSRSEMNVSTLELGDSALYLCASSSFSARQETQYFGPGTRLLVL.

This chain joins TRBV7-3 and TRBJ2-1, with 8 bases matching TRBD2. J lost 9 bases, V lost 4 bases, and 8 bases had no gene match. This CDR3 has 14 residues. Germline V gene sequence: CDR1 SGHTA, CDR2 FQGTGA. CDR3 sequence reads: CASSSEALAGEQFF. The CDR3, as DNA: TGTGCCAGCAGCTCCGAGGCCCTAGCGGGTGAGCAGTTCTTC. The full variable domain, with the rest looked up from reference TRBV7-3 and TRBJ2-1, is GAGVSQTPSNKVTEKGKYVELRCDPISGHTALYWYRQSLGQGPEFLIYFQGTGAADDSGLPNDRFFAVRPEGSVSTLKIQRTERGDSAVYLCASSSEALAGEQFFGPGTRLTVL.

This clonotype was counted only a few times. The J gene is TRBJ2-1, the V gene TRBV2; 10 bases align to TRBD2. The ends lost 0 bases at V and 8 bases at J; junction bases unmatched: 10. There are 17 residues in the CDR3. Germline loops: CDR1 SNHLY, CDR2 FYNNEI. The CDR3 spells CASSEALAGVGIYEQFF. CDR3 nucleotides: TGTGCCAGCAGTGAAGCCCTAGCGGGAGTAGGTATCTATGAGCAGTTCTTC. Complete variable domain (other parts from reference TRBV2 and TRBJ2-1): EPEVTQTPSHQVTQMGQEVILRCVPISNHLYFYWYRQILGQKVEFLVSFYNNEISEKSEIFDDQFSVERPDGSNFTLKIRSTKLEDSAMYFCASSEALAGVGIYEQFFGPGTRLTVL.

This clonotype was seen a few times. The V and J genes are TRBV4-1 and TRBJ2-3; unclear D gene. V lost 2 bases and J lost 4, with 4 bases in between. CDR3 length: 12 residues. CDR1 is MGHRA, CDR2 YSYEKL, per germline. CDR3 in DNA: TGCGCCAGCAGCCAAATCGCAGATACGCAGTATTTT. The encoded protein is CASSQIADTQYF.